Presented here are 18 T cell receptor beta chains from one specimen sequenced in a study of T cell repertoires in cytomegalovirus infection. Using its own MiXCR run on the reads, TCRdb lists one record per CDR3 protein. The data hold just under 550,000 distinct CDR3 sequences, with approximately 25% observed a single time. The sequenced sample consisted of PBMCs. These receptors were collected from a human donor in good health (CMV status not recorded). Some clones in this sample may be carry-over from other donors' samples.

The chain links TRBV6-2 or TRBV6-3 to TRBJ2-1; 11 bases fit TRBD2. The CDR3 is made up of 14 amino acids. Germline V gene sequence: CDR1 MNHEY, CDR2 SVGEGT. V lost 6 bases, J lost 7 bases, and 5 bases stayed unmatched. CDR3 sequence (DNA): TGTGCCAGCAGCGGGACTAGCGGCATTAATGAGCAGTTCTTC. It codes for CASSGTSGINEQFF.

This clonotype was detected many times. The J gene is TRBJ1-3, the V gene TRBV7-2; perhaps TRBD1 as D (5 bases). From germline, CDR1 is SGHTA and CDR2 FQGNSA. This CDR3 region has 15 residues. The V end lost 4 bases, the J end lost 0 bases, and 10 bases lay between the germline ends. The CDR3 is CASSSTGHSGNTIYF. For the CDR3, the DNA is TGTGCCAGCAGCTCTACAGGCCACTCTGGAAACACCATATATTTT.

The gene calls are TRBV7-2 and TRBJ2-1; 8 nucleotides line up with TRBD2. Germline V gene sequence: CDR1 SGHTA, CDR2 FQGNSA. This CDR3 contains 15 residues. The V segment lost 2 bases and the J segment 4 bases; nucleotides outside the gene matches: 4. For the CDR3, the DNA is TGTGCCAGCAGCTTATATGGGACTAGGTACAATGAGCAGTTCTTC. The encoded protein is CASSLYGTRYNEQFF.

Ten or more counts support this clonotype. This rearrangement joins TRBV7-2 to TRBJ1-1; 8 bases agree with TRBD1. The CDR3 has 12 amino acids. The V and J ends lost 5 bases and 7 bases, in that order; junction bases with no gene match: 3. Germline CDR1 reads SGHTA; CDR2 reads FQGNSA. The CDR3 region is CASSPTGGEAFF. The CDR3 DNA sequence: TGTGCCAGCAGCCCAACAGGGGGTGAAGCTTTCTTT.

There are a few counts of this clonotype. The chain has TRBV7-6 and TRBJ2-1, with a tentative D call TRBD2 (5 bases). The CDR3 is 17 amino acids. Germline CDR1 is SGHVS and CDR2 is FNYEAQ. V lost 5 bases and J lost 5, with 22 bases in between. The CDR3 DNA reads TGTGCCAGCAGCCCGAGGTCCTCCTTTAGCGCACACAATGAGCAGTTCTTC. This gives the protein CASSPRSSFSAHNEQFF. Variable domain in full (rest from reference TRBV7-6 and TRBJ2-1): GAGVSQSPRYKVTKRGQDVALRCDPISGHVSLYWYRQALGQGPEFLTYFNYEAQQDKSGLPNDRFSAERPEGSISTLTIQRTEQRDSAMYRCASSPRSSFSAHNEQFFGPGTRLTVL.

Only a few counts were recorded for this clonotype. The gene calls are TRBV2 and TRBJ2-1, with 8 nucleotides matching TRBD1. CDR1 is SNHLY, CDR2 FYNNEI, per germline. Trimming at V came to 5 bases and at J to 0 bases, leaving 3 bases not matched to a gene. The CDR3 runs to 15 residues. The CDR3 is CASSRQGSSYNEQFF. The CDR3 nucleotides read TGTGCCAGCAGTCGACAGGGGAGCTCCTACAATGAGCAGTTCTTC.

V gene TRBV6-6 combines with J gene TRBJ2-2; D gene uncertain. The CDR3 covers 12 residues. The germline gives CDR1 MNHNY, CDR2 SVGAGI (reference sequence). V shed 5 bases and J shed 6 bases, with 7 bases lying between them. The CDR3 DNA is TGTGCCAGCAGTACGCCCGCCGGGGAGCTGTTTTTT. Translating it yields CASSTPAGELFF.

About this clonotype: Relative to the germline gene, one junction end is altered; a read error may explain this. The chain uses TRBV7-2 and TRBJ1-1; D uncertain. Per germline, CDR1 SGHTA and CDR2 FQGNSA. The CDR3 is made up of 15 amino acids. The CDR3 is CASSLRHQRNPEAFF. Here the CDR3 DNA reads TGTGCCAGCAGCTTGCGGCACCAAAGGAACCCTGAAGCTTTCTTT. The variable domain in full, completed from reference TRBV7-2 and TRBJ1-1, reads GAGVSQSPSNKVTEKGKDVELRCDPISGHTALYWYRQSLGQGLEFLIYFQGNSAPDKSGLPSDRFSAERTGGSVSTLTIQRTQQEDSAVYLCASSLRHQRNPEAFFGQGTRLTVV.

This clonotype was seen repeatedly, ten times or more. This rearrangement joins TRBV7-2 to TRBJ1-5; tentative D call: TRBD1 (5 bases). This CDR3 has 13 residues. The V end was cut by 5 bases, the J end by 5 bases, with 10 bases between. From germline, CDR1 is SGHTA and CDR2 FQGNSA. The CDR3 DNA reads TGTGCCAGCAGCGGGACTTTAGATCAGCCCCAGCATTTT. This encodes CASSGTLDQPQHF.

The sample holds a few counts of this clonotype. The CDR3 coding sequence is TGTGCCAGCAGCTCTGCCGGGACCCTGGGCGGGGAGCTGTTTTTT. Translating it yields CASSSAGTLGGELFF. The chain is built from TRBV7-6 and TRBJ2-2; D assignment may be TRBD1 or TRBD2 (5 bases each). The length of the CDR3 is 15 residues. In germline, CDR1 is SGHVS, CDR2 FNYEAQ. V was pared by 4 bases and J by 7 bases, with 16 bases between.

This clonotype was observed a few times. The chain recombines TRBV28 with TRBJ2-7; 7 nucleotides match TRBD2. V shed 2 bases, J shed 5 bases, and the junction held 9 bases outside the gene matches. Germline values: CDR1 MDHEN, CDR2 SYDVKM. The CDR3 spans 15 residues. The CDR3 spells CASSLMGEGPHEQYF. The CDR3 DNA reads TGTGCCAGCAGTTTAATGGGGGAGGGTCCTCACGAGCAGTACTTC.

This chain links TRBV7-2 with TRBJ2-1, with 9 bases lining up with TRBD1. Germline CDR1 SGHTA, CDR2 FQGNSA. With 4 bases clipped from V and 2 bases from J, the junction kept 6 bases outside the gene matches. This CDR3 comprises 16 residues. CDR3 in amino acids: CASSSLQGAAYNEQFF. The CDR3 DNA reads TGTGCCAGCAGCTCCTTACAGGGGGCAGCCTACAATGAGCAGTTCTTC.

The CDR3 protein is CASSTKGPTGLRADTQYF. CDR3 nucleotides: TGTGCCAGTAGTACCAAAGGCCCGACAGGCCTCCGGGCAGATACGCAGTATTTT. This chain joins TRBV19 and TRBJ2-3, with D tentatively TRBD1 (6 bases). The CDR3 contains 18 residues. Germline V gene data show CDR1 as LNHDA and CDR2 as SQIVND (reference sequence). Deletions cut 4 bases from V and 4 bases from J, with 24 bases between.

This rearrangement joins TRBV3-1 to TRBJ2-3; 10 nucleotides match TRBD2. The CDR3 has 16 residues. Germline CDR1 reads LGHDT; CDR2 reads YNNKEL (reference sequence). V shed 5 bases, J shed 4 bases, and the junction held 9 bases outside the gene matches. CDR3 in amino acids: CASSVSRLAGADTQYF. The CDR3 DNA is TGTGCCAGCAGCGTTAGCAGGCTAGCGGGAGCAGATACGCAGTATTTT.

The chain uses TRBV7-9 and TRBJ2-2, with 7 bases that match TRBD2. V trimming: 5 bases; J trimming: 5 bases; junction bases outside the gene matches: 8. CDR3 size: 15 residues. Germline loops: CDR1 SEHNR, CDR2 FQNEAQ (reference sequence). The CDR3 spells CASSRGLVQTGELFF. CDR3 nucleotides: TGTGCCAGCAGCCGAGGACTAGTCCAGACCGGGGAGCTGTTTTTT.

This chain links TRBV5-6 with TRBJ1-5; maybe TRBD1 (5 bases). This CDR3 is 16 amino acids long. Trimming cost V 1 base and J 7 bases, with 18 bases left between them. Germline V gives CDR1 SGHDT, CDR2 YYEEEE. The CDR3 nucleotides are TGTGCCAGCAGCTTGTGGCCGGCCCAGGGTTTCCAGCCCCAGCATTTT. This translates into CASSLWPAQGFQPQHF.

This chain joins TRBV19 and TRBJ2-3; 8 bases agree with TRBD1. CDR3 size: 14 residues. Germline CDR1 and CDR2: LNHDA and SQIVND (reference sequence). The V and J ends lost 7 bases and 8 bases, in that order; junction bases with no gene match: 11. The CDR3 DNA is TGTGCCAGTAAACCGGGACAGGATCATATTACGCAGTATTTT. Residues: CASKPGQDHITQYF. Using reference TRBV19 and TRBJ2-3 for the parts outside the CDR3, the full variable domain is DGGITQSPKYLFRKEGQNVTLSCEQNLNHDAMYWYRQDPGQGLRLIYYSQIVNDFQKGDIAEGYSVSREKKESFPLTVTSAQKNPTAFYLCASKPGQDHITQYFGPGTRLTVL.

The chain employs TRBV7-3 and TRBJ2-1; the match to TRBD2 covers 10 bases. Germline trimming cut 5 bases from V and 8 bases from J; bases unmatched to any gene: 9. The CDR3 has 15 residues. Germline V CDR1 and CDR2: SGHTA, FQGTGA. The CDR3 DNA is TGTGCCAGCAGCCCTATCGGGACTAGCGTCGATGAGCAGTTCTTC. Its translation: CASSPIGTSVDEQFF. The full variable domain, with the rest looked up from reference TRBV7-3 and TRBJ2-1, is GAGVSQTPSNKVTEKGKYVELRCDPISGHTALYWYRQSLGQGPEFLIYFQGTGAADDSGLPNDRFFAVRPEGSVSTLKIQRTERGDSAVYLCASSPIGTSVDEQFFGPGTRLTVL.